This entry concerns a single TCR beta chain. Germline V gives CDR1 GTSNPN, CDR2 SVGIG (reference sequence). Trimming at V came to 8 bases and at J to 2 bases, leaving 2 bases not matched to a gene. The CDR3 contains 12 residues. The data derive from a study of T cell responses to AZD1222 COVID-19 vaccine. Method: immunoSEQ multiplex PCR; TCRdb's copy keeps in-frame clones and lacks some. The profile shows 150,000 to 200,000 clones, 80% to 95% of them singletons. This chain connects TRBV30 to TRBJ2-3; 9 bases are shared with TRBD1. Sequences were derived from peripheral blood, sampled 28 days after the second AZD1222 dose. The sequence came from an adult who received the AZD1222 COVID-19 vaccine. The CDR3, as DNA: TGTGCCGGACAGGGGCCCACAGATACGCAGTATTTT. It yields the protein CAGQGPTDTQYF.